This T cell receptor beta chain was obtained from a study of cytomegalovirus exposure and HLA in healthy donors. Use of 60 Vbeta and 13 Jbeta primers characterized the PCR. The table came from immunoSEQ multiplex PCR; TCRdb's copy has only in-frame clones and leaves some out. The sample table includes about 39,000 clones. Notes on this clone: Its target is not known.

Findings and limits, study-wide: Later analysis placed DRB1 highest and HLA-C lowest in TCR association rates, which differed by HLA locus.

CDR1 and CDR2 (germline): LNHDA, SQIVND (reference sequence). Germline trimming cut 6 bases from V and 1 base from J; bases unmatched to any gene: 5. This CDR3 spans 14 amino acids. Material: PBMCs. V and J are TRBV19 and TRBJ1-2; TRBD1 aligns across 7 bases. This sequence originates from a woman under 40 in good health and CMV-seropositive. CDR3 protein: CASSPGQHNYGYTF. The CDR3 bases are TGTGCCAGTAGCCCGGGACAGCATAACTATGGCTACACCTTC.